A selection of T cell receptor beta chains follows, all from one sample in a study of blood T cell repertoires in COVID-19. The repertoire was sequenced with immunoSEQ multiplex PCR; TCRdb's copy has only in-frame clones and lacks some. Counted here are tens of thousands of clones, 80% to 85% occurring once; the ten biggest clones make up about 26%. The sequenced material came from peripheral blood. Receptor source: an elderly woman with active or convalescent COVID-19. Both conserved end residues are part of each CDR3. A D gene is named only where the DNA matches it firmly.

CDR3 protein	V gene	J gene	D gene
CASSSAGTPSNQPQHF	TRBV28	TRBJ1-5	-
CASSLLSSGERETQYF	TRBV28	TRBJ2-5	TRBD2
CASRRQGAGNQPQHF	TRBV6-5	TRBJ1-5	TRBD1
CASRNRDTYGYTF	TRBV9	TRBJ1-2	-
CASGRGQGSREQYF	TRBV3-1/TRBV3-2	TRBJ2-7	TRBD1
CASSQGGGLSRSNEQFF	TRBV4-2	TRBJ2-1	-
CASSDSAGTEAFF	TRBV6-4	TRBJ1-1	-
CASSFGILRGYTF	TRBV12-3/TRBV12-4	TRBJ1-2	-
CASSRQQETQYF	TRBV11-2	TRBJ2-5	-
CASSNGGQGLDTGELFF	TRBV5-4	TRBJ2-2	TRBD1
CASSQTPGFVYGYTF	TRBV3-1/TRBV3-2	TRBJ1-2	-
CASSVGEGTRKYF	TRBV9	TRBJ2-7	-
CASSSQGSGNTIYF	TRBV6-5	TRBJ1-3	-
CASSRDRSNTEAFF	TRBV27	TRBJ1-1	TRBD1
CSVTGPTSGGRTDTQYF	TRBV29-1	TRBJ2-3	TRBD2
CASSLSQGPGYTF	TRBV5-1	TRBJ1-2	-
CASSEQQAVNTEAFF	TRBV6-1	TRBJ1-1	-
CASSISGVGTEAFF	TRBV19	TRBJ1-1	-
CASRKFTGEAFF	TRBV3-1/TRBV3-2	TRBJ1-1	-
CASSLRQSNTEAFF	TRBV5-1	TRBJ1-1	-
CASSEIGQVRNQPQHF	TRBV6-1	TRBJ1-5	TRBD1
CASSLKGGTGELFF	TRBV5-4	TRBJ2-2	-
CASSDGGTQYF	TRBV2	TRBJ2-3	-
CASSPRVSGLADYNEQFF	TRBV9	TRBJ2-1	TRBD2
CASQNERSNSPLHF	TRBV25-1	TRBJ1-6	-
CASLRGGSCHTQYF	TRBV21-1	TRBJ2-3	-
CASRPGQGAVSSEKLFF	TRBV19	TRBJ1-4	TRBD1
CASSAGTGTLETQYF	TRBV9	TRBJ2-5	TRBD1
CASSHQDTDTQYF	TRBV4-2	TRBJ2-3	-
CASSDSSHHNQDRGNSPLHF	TRBV6-4	TRBJ1-6	TRBD1
CARRKGQSSPKAQPQHF	TRBV3-1/TRBV3-2	TRBJ1-5	TRBD1
CASSQVAGLGKTQYF	TRBV4-3	TRBJ2-5	TRBD2
CASSEGQGGSTDTQYF	TRBV6-1	TRBJ2-3	-
CASDPGTLPYYEQYF	TRBV6-5	TRBJ2-7	-
CASSLDGQINTEAFF	TRBV7-2	TRBJ1-1	-